This passage covers 9 T cell receptor beta chains from one sample sequenced in a study of blood T cells in healthy people across ages. For the second PCR, which ran for 7 to 11 cycles, a sample-barcoded 5' primer and a J-beta primer mix were used. TCRdb reanalysed the 5' RACE reads using MiXCR and keeps one entry per CDR3 protein. Among 780,000 or so distinct CDR3 sequences listed, about 56% were seen once. The sample consisted of blood. These receptors all come from a man in his forties or fifties in good health.

The chain is built from TRBV6-4 and TRBJ2-1; 13 bases map to TRBD2. The CDR3 has 15 amino acids. The V gene's germline CDR1 is MRHNA and CDR2 SNTAGT. J lost 10 bases, V lost 2 bases, and 5 bases had no gene match. The CDR3 sequence: CASSDQPTSGREQFF. The CDR3 coding sequence is TGTGCCAGCAGTGACCAGCCGACTAGCGGGAGGGAGCAGTTCTTC.

The chain has TRBV27 and TRBJ2-1; possibly TRBD1 for D (6 bases). Deletions cut 0 bases from V and 1 base from J, with 19 bases between. The CDR3 loop spans 19 amino acids. Germline CDR1 reads MNHEY; CDR2 reads SMNVEV (reference sequence). As DNA, the CDR3 is TGTGCCAGCAGTTTATCGTGGGGCAGGGGTGGTGGATCCTACAATGAGCAGTTCTTC. Its translation: CASSLSWGRGGGSYNEQFF.

The chain links TRBV20-1 to TRBJ1-2; TRBD1 matches 8 bases. V was clipped by 3 bases and J by 2 bases; unmatched bases: 2. The CDR3 runs to 13 residues. CDR1 and CDR2 (germline): DFQATT, SNEGSKA (reference sequence). CDR3 coding DNA: TGCAGTGCTAGCCGGACAGGGAACTATGGCTACACCTTC. Its translation: CSASRTGNYGYTF.

CDR3: CASSNVNVGTGRTYEQYF. The CDR3, as DNA: TGTGCCAGCAGCAACGTAAACGTTGGGACAGGACGGACCTACGAGCAGTACTTC. V gene TRBV21-1 combines with J gene TRBJ2-7; the listed D gene, TRBD1, was not tested against the DNA. TRBV21-1 is annotated as a pseudogene. The CDR3 consists of 18 residues.

The chain carries TRBV7-9 and TRBJ1-2; a possible D gene is TRBD1 (5 bases). This CDR3 has 16 amino acids. V dropped 3 bases and J dropped 3 bases, with 17 bases sitting between them. The germline gives CDR1 SEHNR, CDR2 FQNEAQ (reference sequence). The DNA for the CDR3 is TGTGCCAGCAGCTTGATCTCATCGACAGCTTACTATGGCTACACCTTC. Its translation: CASSLISSTAYYGYTF. Based on the CDR3 plus reference TRBV7-9 and TRBJ1-2, the full variable domain is DTGVSQNPRHKITKRGQNVTFRCDPISEHNRLYWYRQTLGQGPEFLTYFQNEAQLEKSRLLSDRFSAERPKGSFSTLEIQRTEQGDSAMYLCASSLISSTAYYGYTFGSGTRLTVV.

This CDR3 is CAISESQGADYGYTF. CDR3 DNA: TGTGCCATCAGTGAGTCCCAGGGGGCTGACTATGGCTACACCTTC. The V and J genes are TRBV10-3 and TRBJ1-2; 8 bases match TRBD1. The germline gives CDR1 ENHRY, CDR2 SYGVKD. The CDR3 is 15 amino acids. Trimming at V came to 0 bases and at J to 3 bases, leaving 3 bases not matched to a gene.

This clonotype was detected only a few times. This chain uses TRBV5-1 with TRBJ2-5; tentative D call: TRBD1 (7 bases). Germline CDR1 is SGHRS and CDR2 is YFSETQ. This CDR3 has 15 amino acids. Trimming removed 3 bases at V and 7 bases at J, with 19 bases between. The CDR3 region is CASSWGVRGDTTQYF. DNA of the CDR3: TGCGCCAGCAGCTGGGGAGTCAGGGGGGACACGACCCAGTACTTC. The full variable domain, in which reference TRBV5-1 and TRBJ2-5 provide the parts outside the CDR3, is KAGVTQTPRYLIKTRGQQVTLSCSPISGHRSVSWYQQTPGQGLQFLFEYFSETQRNKGNFPGRFSGRQFSNSRSEMNVSTLELGDSALYLCASSWGVRGDTTQYFGPGTRLLVL.

This clonotype appeared a few times. The genes are TRBV12-3 or TRBV12-4 and TRBJ2-1, with TRBD1 matching over 10 bases. Trimming took 2 bases from V and 9 from J; bases not matched to a gene: 10. The CDR3 has 16 residues. The CDR3 reads CASSLSGTGERGEQFF. The CDR3 DNA reads as TGTGCCAGCAGTTTATCCGGGACAGGGGAAAGGGGTGAGCAGTTCTTC.

The chain joins TRBV4-1 to TRBJ2-3; D is undetermined. This CDR3 region has 15 residues. Germline V gene lookup returns CDR1 MGHRA and CDR2 YSYEKL. The V gene lost 1 base and the J gene lost 5 bases, with 13 bases spanning the gap. The CDR3 nucleotides are TGCGCCAGCAGCCAAGGTTTACGAACGTTAGATACGCAGTATTTT. The encoded protein is CASSQGLRTLDTQYF.